A single sample gave rise to the 25 T cell receptor beta chains below, sequenced in a study of blood T cell repertoires in COVID-19. Libraries were prepared by immunoSEQ multiplex PCR; TCRdb keeps only in-frame clonotypes and omits some of them. The table includes 370,000 or so clones, about 90% detected once. The sample taken for sequencing was PBMCs or T cells enriched from blood (not recorded which). The receptor set was obtained from a man aged 25 to 40 who had recovered from COVID-19.

The genes are TRBV7-6 and TRBJ1-4; 7 bases align to TRBD1. This CDR3 has 15 amino acids. The germline gives CDR1 SGHVS, CDR2 FNYEAQ. The trim removed 8 bases at V and 0 bases at J, leaving 6 bases unmatched. The CDR3 region is CASQQGIATNEKLFF. The CDR3 coding sequence is TGTGCCAGCCAACAGGGGATCGCAACTAATGAAAAACTGTTTTTT.

J is TRBJ2-7 and V is TRBV5-4; the D gene is possibly TRBD1 (6 bases). The V end lost 3 bases, the J end lost 0 bases, and 10 bases lay between the germline ends. The germline gives CDR1 SGHNT, CDR2 YYREEE (reference sequence). This CDR3 spans 14 amino acids. The CDR3 DNA reads TGTGCCAGCAGCTGGGGGCAGGGCTCCTACGAGCAGTACTTC. Its translation: CASSWGQGSYEQYF.

The chain carries TRBV15 and TRBJ1-2; tentative D call: TRBD1 (5 bases). The CDR3 totals 12 residues. V lost 5 bases to trimming and J lost 8 bases, with 12 bases between them. Germline V gives CDR1 LNHNV, CDR2 YYDKDF (reference sequence). CDR3 region: CATSRWGEGYTF. Here the CDR3 DNA reads TGTGCCACCAGCCGCTGGGGGGAGGGCTACACCTTC.

The V and J genes are TRBV5-1 and TRBJ2-2; 9 positions agree with TRBD1. Germline assignment: CDR1 SGHRS and CDR2 YFSETQ. The length of the CDR3 is 14 residues. V was clipped by 1 base and J by 7 bases; unmatched bases: 2. This chain's CDR3 is CASSLTGGGGELFF. DNA for the CDR3: TGCGCCAGCAGCTTGACAGGGGGCGGCGGGGAGCTGTTTTTT. The variable domain in full, with the rest retrieved from reference TRBV5-1 and TRBJ2-2, is KAGVTQTPRYLIKTRGQQVTLSCSPISGHRSVSWYQQTPGQGLQFLFEYFSETQRNKGNFPGRFSGRQFSNSRSEMNVSTLELGDSALYLCASSLTGGGGELFFGEGSRLTVL.

The chain carries TRBV29-1 and TRBJ2-7; tentative D call: TRBD2 (6 bases). Germline V gene lookup returns CDR1 SQVTM and CDR2 ANQGSEA. The V end was cut by 0 bases, the J end by 7 bases, with 10 bases between. The CDR3 totals 12 residues. CDR3 nucleotide sequence: TGCAGCGTTGAAGATGGACGGGGGGAGCAGTACTTC. Translated, it gives CSVEDGRGEQYF.

The gene calls are TRBV4-1 and TRBJ1-4; D is undetermined. The V gene's germline CDR1 is MGHRA and CDR2 YSYEKL. The V end was cut by 2 bases, the J end by 10 bases, with 14 bases between. The CDR3 length is 14 residues. The DNA of the CDR3 is TGCGCCAGCAGCCAACCGTCCCTAACGGGAAAACTGTTTTTT. Translation: CASSQPSLTGKLFF.

V usage is TRBV6-5 and J usage is TRBJ1-1; the D gene is possibly TRBD1 (5 bases). The CDR3 is 14 amino acids. Trimming cost V 7 bases and J 3 bases, with 15 bases left between them. Looked up from germline, CDR1 is MNHEY and CDR2 is SVGAGI. In DNA, the CDR3 is TGTGCCAGCACCCACGGGGGAGTGGACACTGAAGCTTTCTTT. Amino acids: CASTHGGVDTEAFF.

This clone appeared once. The J gene is TRBJ1-4, the V gene TRBV6-5, with 8 bases lining up with TRBD1. The CDR3 spans 15 residues. Trimming cost V 6 bases and J 5 bases; bases outside gene matches: 8. Germline V lookup: CDR1 MNHEY, CDR2 SVGAGI. CDR3 in amino acids: CASRSQGASNEKLFF. CDR3 nucleotide sequence: TGTGCCAGCAGATCCCAGGGGGCCAGCAATGAAAAACTGTTTTTT.

This clone was seen just once. Other DNA sequences of this sample code for an identical CDR3. The V call is TRBV12-3 or TRBV12-4, the J call TRBJ2-3; possibly TRBD1 for D (6 bases). V lost 3 bases and J 4 bases, leaving 8 bases between the germline ends. The CDR3 consists of 13 residues. CDR3 loop: CASSFAGADTQYF. CDR3 in DNA: TGTGCCAGCAGTTTCGCAGGGGCAGATACGCAGTATTTT.

The CDR3 nucleotides are TGTGCCAGCAGCCAAGATCGAGCGGTTCTCGGGGGCTACACCTTC. Translated: CASSQDRAVLGGYTF. The gene calls are TRBV3-1 (or the pseudogene TRBV3-2) and TRBJ1-2, with D unclear. This CDR3 comprises 15 residues. Trimming shortened V by 0 bases and J by 8 bases, and 16 bases separated the two germline ends. CDR1 and CDR2 from the germline V gene are LGHDT and YNNKEL (reference sequence).

The chain employs TRBV19 and TRBJ2-2; D possibly corresponds to TRBD1 (6 bases). This CDR3 spans 14 amino acids. The germline V gene encodes CDR1 LNHDA and CDR2 SQIVND (reference sequence). The ends were cut back, 7 bases at V and 5 bases at J, with 14 bases in the middle. CDR3 sequence: CASTDQGRTGELFF. The CDR3 nucleotides read TGTGCCAGTACCGATCAGGGGAGAACCGGGGAGCTGTTTTTT.

The chain carries TRBV7-9 and TRBJ1-1; 8 nucleotides match TRBD1. V dropped 0 bases and J dropped 3; count of bases not matched to a gene: 3. CDR1 and CDR2 (germline): SEHNR, FQNEAQ (reference sequence). There are 15 residues in the CDR3. The CDR3 region has the DNA TGTGCCAGCAGCTTAGCGACAGGGGCCGACACTGAAGCTTTCTTT. This gives the protein CASSLATGADTEAFF.

The genes are TRBV2 and TRBJ1-1; D remains unclear. The CDR3 has 13 amino acids. CDR1 is SNHLY and CDR2 is FYNNEI in the germline V gene. V was pared by 10 bases and J by 4 bases, with 16 bases between. The CDR3 here is CATRPPGGTEAFF. The DNA for the CDR3 is TGTGCCACCAGGCCCCCTGGAGGCACTGAAGCTTTCTTT.

This chain uses TRBV18 with TRBJ2-3; the D is unclear. V gave up 0 bases and J gave up 4 bases, with 11 bases separating them. The CDR3 loop spans 15 amino acids. Germline-derived CDR1 and CDR2 are KGHSH and LQKENI. The CDR3 DNA sequence: TGTGCCAGCTCACCACCCGCGTCGGGTCCAGATACGCAGTATTTT. As protein: CASSPPASGPDTQYF.

The chain joins TRBV4-3 to TRBJ2-7, with D tentatively TRBD2 (5 bases). This CDR3 comprises 14 residues. Germline assignment: CDR1 LGHNA and CDR2 YSLEER. V was trimmed by 0 bases and J by 3 bases, leaving 9 bases between them. The CDR3: CASSQEQRDYEQYF. The CDR3 bases are TGCGCCAGCAGCCAAGAACAACGGGACTACGAGCAGTACTTC.

This chain joins TRBV15 and TRBJ1-6, with D hard to call. The length of the CDR3 is 16 residues. The V end was cut by 4 bases, the J end by 0 bases, with 10 bases between. CDR1 is LNHNV and CDR2 is YYDKDF in the germline V gene (reference sequence). The CDR3 coding sequence is TGTGCCACCAGCACCACGATTAGCTCCTATAATTCACCCCTCCACTTT. The encoded protein is CATSTTISSYNSPLHF.

This chain joins TRBV24-1 and TRBJ1-2; D gene unclear. The ends were cut back, 12 bases at V and 3 bases at J, with 10 bases in the middle. The CDR3 contains 11 residues. CDR1 is KGHDR, CDR2 SFDVKD, per germline. The DNA of the CDR3 is TGTGCCGCACCGGGTCACTATGGCTACACCTTC. The encoded protein is CAAPGHYGYTF.

The rearrangement uses TRBV10-3 and TRBJ1-2; D remains unclear. This CDR3 contains 11 residues. CDR1 is ENHRY and CDR2 is SYGVKD in the germline V gene. The ends were cut back, 3 bases at V and 7 bases at J, with 6 bases in the middle. This chain's CDR3 is CAISDFGGYTF. The CDR3 DNA follows: TGTGCCATCAGTGACTTCGGTGGCTACACCTTC.

This clone appeared a few times. The DNA of the CDR3 is TGTGCCACAGCACCAGGGGGCGTGAAGTCCTACGAGCAGTACTTC. This encodes CATAPGGVKSYEQYF. This chain joins TRBV27 and TRBJ2-7; 8 positions agree with TRBD1. Germline V gene sequence: CDR1 MNHEY, CDR2 SMNVEV (reference sequence). This CDR3 is built from 15 residues. V lost 10 bases and J lost 1; bases outside the gene matches: 12.

This clone was seen only once. The chain carries TRBV4-2 and TRBJ1-5; the D is unclear. The CDR3 is 17 amino acids. CDR1 is LGHNA and CDR2 is YNFKEQ in the germline V gene. V was clipped by 0 bases and J by 0 bases, with 12 bases between them. The chain's CDR3 is CASSQEERSYSNQPQHF. In DNA, the CDR3 is TGTGCCAGCAGCCAAGAAGAACGGAGTTATAGCAATCAGCCCCAGCATTTT.

The J gene is TRBJ1-6, the V gene TRBV30, with D possibly being TRBD1 (6 bases). Deletions cut 0 bases from V and 11 bases from J, with 11 bases between. The CDR3 length is 13 residues. From germline, CDR1 is GTSNPN and CDR2 SVGIG (reference sequence). The CDR3 nucleotides read TGTGCCTGGAGTGTGGGAAGGGGGACACCCCTCCACTTT. Its translation is CAWSVGRGTPLHF.

A word on this clone: Possible read error: a much larger clone is one base away. The chain combines TRBV27 with TRBJ1-4; possibly TRBD1 for D (6 bases). The CDR3 extends over 16 amino acids. Germline CDR1 is MNHEY and CDR2 is SMNVEV (reference sequence). With 6 bases removed from V and 0 bases from J, the gap between germline ends came to 14 bases. The CDR3 is CASRATGFATNEKLFF. The DNA of the CDR3 is TGTGCCAGCAGAGCGACAGGTTTCGCAACTAATGAAAAACTGTTTTTT.

J is TRBJ2-3 and V is TRBV4-2, with D perhaps matching TRBD1 (5 bases). Germline loops: CDR1 LGHNA, CDR2 YNFKEQ. The CDR3 has 16 amino acids. V was trimmed by 0 bases and J by 4 bases, leaving 14 bases between them. The CDR3 DNA reads TGTGCCAGCAGCCAAGATCTCGGCCAGGGCTCAGATACGCAGTATTTT. Amino acids: CASSQDLGQGSDTQYF.

The gene calls are TRBV6-4 and TRBJ1-4; D may be TRBD1 (5 bases). The CDR3 is 14 amino acids. V shed 2 bases and J shed 4 bases, with 8 bases lying between them. The germline CDR1 and CDR2 sequences are MRHNA and SNTAGT. Here the CDR3 reads CASSDKGFNEKLFF. The CDR3, as DNA: TGTGCCAGCAGTGACAAGGGGTTTAATGAAAAACTGTTTTTT.

The chain links TRBV19 to TRBJ1-2; D possibly corresponds to TRBD1 (5 bases). Deletions cut 9 bases from V and 0 bases from J, with 17 bases between. CDR1 is LNHDA and CDR2 is SQIVND in the germline V gene (reference sequence). This CDR3 has 15 amino acids. The CDR3: CASGTRGEANYGYTF. The CDR3, as DNA: TGTGCCAGCGGGACCCGGGGGGAAGCTAACTATGGCTACACCTTC.